These T cell receptor beta chains were read from a single sample in a study of long-term antiretroviral therapy in people with HIV. TCRdb keeps only in-frame clones here, not all; method: immunoSEQ multiplex PCR. Here the sample spans over 20,000 clones, around 80% being singletons. Sequencing was performed on unsorted PBMCs, taken 3 years after starting antiretroviral therapy. The source is a man younger than 35 with HIV. Each CDR3 is given with its conserved first and last residue. Each record gives: CDR3 protein, CDR3 DNA, clone size, V gene, D gene, J gene. D genes are given only for firm matches. Clone size is not always given. Where it is, it says once, few, many or a class for expanded clones.

CDR3aa: CASSLASDREQYF
CDR3nt: TGTGCCAGCAGTTTAGCCTCGGACAGGGAGCAGTACTTC
abundance: NA
v_gene: TRBV27
d_gene: TRBD1
j_gene: TRBJ2-7

CDR3aa: CASSVRSSGGSELFF
CDR3nt: TGTGCCAGCAGCGTAAGGAGTAGCGGGGGGTCGGAGCTGTTTTTT
abundance: NA
v_gene: TRBV9
d_gene: TRBD2
j_gene: TRBJ2-2

CDR3aa: CASSTQGREQDTQYF
CDR3nt: TGTGCCAGCAGCACACAGGGAAGAGAACAAGATACGCAGTATTTT
abundance: few
v_gene: TRBV4-2
d_gene: NA
j_gene: TRBJ2-3

CDR3aa: CASSPPTSRGATPSTDTQYF
CDR3nt: TGTGCCAGCTCACCACCTACCTCTCGCGGGGCCACCCCCAGCACAGATACGCAGTATTTT
abundance: NA
v_gene: TRBV18
d_gene: NA
j_gene: TRBJ2-3

CDR3aa: CASSSTGGAGYEQYF
CDR3nt: TGTGCCAGCAGTTCAACAGGGGGCGCAGGTTACGAGCAGTACTTC
abundance: NA
v_gene: TRBV28
d_gene: TRBD1
j_gene: TRBJ2-7

CDR3aa: CASSLLGSPLGYTF
CDR3nt: TGTGCCAGCAGCTTACTCGGCTCGCCACTTGGCTACACCTTC
abundance: NA
v_gene: TRBV7-9
d_gene: NA
j_gene: TRBJ1-2

CDR3aa: CASSLGGNPGDYGYTF
CDR3nt: TGTGCCAGCAGTCTAGGGGGGAACCCAGGGGACTATGGCTACACCTTC
abundance: NA
v_gene: TRBV28
d_gene: NA
j_gene: TRBJ1-2

CDR3aa: CASSRQADTGELFF
CDR3nt: TGTGCCAGCAGTCGACAGGCGGACACCGGGGAGCTGTTTTTT
abundance: NA
v_gene: TRBV6-6
d_gene: NA
j_gene: TRBJ2-2

CDR3aa: CASSVNGQVVGKTQYF
CDR3nt: TGTGCCAGTAGTGTAAACGGACAGGTGGTTGGGAAGACCCAGTACTTC
abundance: NA
v_gene: TRBV19
d_gene: TRBD1
j_gene: TRBJ2-5

CDR3aa: CTSSQSGESDTGELFF
CDR3nt: TGCACCAGCAGCCAATCGGGGGAGTCGGACACCGGGGAGCTGTTTTTT
abundance: NA
v_gene: TRBV1
d_gene: NA
j_gene: TRBJ2-2

CDR3aa: CASSESEALGTEAFF
CDR3nt: TGTGCCAGCAGTGAATCGGAGGCCCTAGGCACTGAAGCTTTCTTT
abundance: once
v_gene: TRBV25-1
d_gene: NA
j_gene: TRBJ1-1

CDR3aa: CASSIRYMDRAAYEQYF
CDR3nt: TGTGCCAGTAGTATCAGATACATGGACAGAGCCGCCTACGAGCAGTACTTC
abundance: NA
v_gene: TRBV19
d_gene: NA
j_gene: TRBJ2-7

CDR3aa: CASSRTGGLETQYF
CDR3nt: TGTGCCAGCAGCAGGACAGGAGGCCTGGAGACCCAGTACTTC
abundance: NA
v_gene: TRBV5-4
d_gene: TRBD1
j_gene: TRBJ2-5

CDR3aa: CASSLIPRQGKNNEQFF
CDR3nt: TGCGCCAGCAGCCTGATACCCCGGCAGGGGAAGAACAATGAGCAGTTCTTC
abundance: NA
v_gene: TRBV5-1
d_gene: NA
j_gene: TRBJ2-1

CDR3aa: CASSLGGPGEKLFF
CDR3nt: TGTGCCAGCAGCTTGGGAGGGCCCGGTGAAAAACTGTTTTTT
abundance: NA
v_gene: TRBV5-5
d_gene: NA
j_gene: TRBJ1-4

CDR3aa: CASHNRGLTDTQYF
CDR3nt: TGTGCCAGCCACAATCGGGGACTGACAGATACGCAGTATTTT
abundance: NA
v_gene: TRBV19
d_gene: NA
j_gene: TRBJ2-3

CDR3aa: CASSLLGLGETQYF
CDR3nt: TGTGCCAGCAGCTTACTCGGCCTGGGAGAGACCCAGTACTTC
abundance: NA
v_gene: TRBV11-2
d_gene: NA
j_gene: TRBJ2-5

CDR3aa: CASRDTDTQYF
CDR3nt: TGCGCCAGCAGAGACACAGATACGCAGTATTTT
abundance: NA
v_gene: TRBV10-2
d_gene: NA
j_gene: TRBJ2-3

CDR3aa: CAGNRGAYEQYF
CDR3nt: TGTGCCGGTAACAGGGGGGCCTACGAGCAGTACTTC
abundance: NA
v_gene: TRBV30
d_gene: TRBD1
j_gene: TRBJ2-7

CDR3aa: CASSYLTAGLNTEAFF
CDR3nt: TGTGCCAGCAGTTATCTAACCGCGGGGCTGAACACTGAAGCTTTCTTT
abundance: NA
v_gene: TRBV6-5
d_gene: NA
j_gene: TRBJ1-1

CDR3aa: CASIHQFQGLADTQYF
CDR3nt: TGTGCCAGCATCCATCAGTTCCAGGGTTTAGCAGATACGCAGTATTTT
abundance: NA
v_gene: TRBV2
d_gene: NA
j_gene: TRBJ2-3

CDR3aa: CASSLAAGPRHGELFF
CDR3nt: TGTGCCAGCAGCTTAGCGGCAGGGCCTCGGCACGGGGAGCTGTTTTTT
abundance: NA
v_gene: TRBV7-9
d_gene: NA
j_gene: TRBJ2-2

CDR3aa: CASSLGDQPQHF
CDR3nt: TGTGCCAGCAGCTTAGGGGATCAGCCCCAGCATTTT
abundance: NA
v_gene: TRBV7-8
d_gene: NA
j_gene: TRBJ1-5

CDR3aa: CASSLGQGAETDTQYF
CDR3nt: TGCGCCAGCAGCTTGGGACAGGGAGCGGAAACAGATACGCAGTATTTT
abundance: NA
v_gene: TRBV5-1
d_gene: TRBD1
j_gene: TRBJ2-3

CDR3aa: CASSTRGNTEAFF
CDR3nt: TGTGCCAGCAGCACTAGGGGTAACACTGAAGCTTTCTTT
abundance: NA
v_gene: TRBV7-3
d_gene: NA
j_gene: TRBJ1-1

CDR3aa: CASSLETGDTEAFF
CDR3nt: TGTGCCAGCAGCTTAGAAACAGGGGACACTGAAGCTTTCTTT
abundance: NA
v_gene: TRBV7-6
d_gene: TRBD1
j_gene: TRBJ1-1

CDR3aa: CASSLPIGTAHNEQFF
CDR3nt: TGTGCCAGCAGTCTACCCATCGGGACAGCCCACAATGAGCAGTTCTTC
abundance: NA
v_gene: TRBV11-1
d_gene: TRBD1
j_gene: TRBJ2-1

CDR3aa: CASSLRNNEQFF
CDR3nt: TGTGCCAGTAGTCTGCGAAACAATGAGCAGTTCTTC
abundance: NA
v_gene: TRBV19
d_gene: NA
j_gene: TRBJ2-1

CDR3aa: CASSGTGGGYTF
CDR3nt: TGTGCCAGCAGCGGGACAGGCGGTGGCTACACCTTC
abundance: NA
v_gene: TRBV5-6
d_gene: TRBD1
j_gene: TRBJ1-2

CDR3aa: CASSPYTDTQYF
CDR3nt: TGTGCCAGCAGCCCTTACACAGATACGCAGTATTTT
abundance: NA
v_gene: TRBV7-9
d_gene: NA
j_gene: TRBJ2-3

CDR3aa: CASSLDIDTQYF
CDR3nt: TGCGCCAGCAGCTTGGATATCGATACGCAGTATTTT
abundance: NA
v_gene: TRBV5-1
d_gene: NA
j_gene: TRBJ2-3

CDR3aa: CASSFQGLYYNEQFF
CDR3nt: TGTGCCAGCAGTTTCCAGGGGTTGTACTACAATGAGCAGTTCTTC
abundance: NA
v_gene: TRBV6-6
d_gene: NA
j_gene: TRBJ2-1